A selection of T cell receptor beta chains follows, all from one sample in a study of CD4+ T cells in melanoma. The data were produced by immunoSEQ multiplex PCR, yet TCRdb's version contains in-frame clones alone and is incomplete. The sample has about 5,700 clones; around 68% are singletons. Sequencing used cells from a culture (not recorded whether cultured in vitro). The receptors were gathered from a human donor with melanoma. Both conserved end residues are trimmed from each CDR3.

CDR3 protein: ASSPSGADTDTQY
CDR3 length: 13
V gene: TRBV7-3
J gene: TRBJ2-3

CDR3 protein: ASSRAGGKGTEAF
CDR3 length: 13
V gene: TRBV23-1
J gene: TRBJ1-1

CDR3 protein: ASSVWTGNTEAF
CDR3 length: 12
V gene: TRBV13
J gene: TRBJ1-1

CDR3 protein: ASSSMTENNEQF
CDR3 length: 12
V gene: TRBV7-8
J gene: TRBJ2-1

CDR3 protein: ASTPGLGDTGELF
CDR3 length: 13
V gene: TRBV21-1
J gene: TRBJ2-2

CDR3 protein: ASSYSIGTNYGYT
CDR3 length: 13
V gene: TRBV6-6
J gene: TRBJ1-2

CDR3 protein: ASSQTRGQVIYEQY
CDR3 length: 14
V gene: TRBV4-1
J gene: TRBJ2-7

CDR3 protein: ATSVRGRVNEKLF
CDR3 length: 13
V gene: TRBV15
J gene: TRBJ1-4

CDR3 protein: ASSSRYNEQF
CDR3 length: 10
V gene: TRBV5-1
J gene: TRBJ2-1

CDR3 protein: ASSPATGADEQY
CDR3 length: 12
V gene: TRBV5-4
J gene: TRBJ2-7

CDR3 protein: ALQDINYGYT
CDR3 length: 10
V gene: TRBV30
J gene: TRBJ1-2

CDR3 protein: ASSSTSGPTDTQY
CDR3 length: 13
V gene: TRBV7-3
J gene: TRBJ2-3

CDR3 protein: ASSQDGRFQETQY
CDR3 length: 13
V gene: TRBV3-1/TRBV3-2
J gene: TRBJ2-5

CDR3 protein: ASSRGATNEKLF
CDR3 length: 12
V gene: TRBV28
J gene: TRBJ1-4

CDR3 protein: ASSPLPTVNTEAF
CDR3 length: 13
V gene: TRBV4-1
J gene: TRBJ1-1

CDR3 protein: ASSQVRAANEQF
CDR3 length: 12
V gene: TRBV3-1/TRBV3-2
J gene: TRBJ2-1

CDR3 protein: ASSLAPGIASNSPLH
CDR3 length: 15
V gene: TRBV7-9
J gene: TRBJ1-6

CDR3 protein: ASSLKGNEQY
CDR3 length: 10
V gene: TRBV5-1
J gene: TRBJ2-7

CDR3 protein: ASSQGAGRSGNEQY
CDR3 length: 14
V gene: TRBV14
J gene: TRBJ2-7

CDR3 protein: ATAGDGQETQY
CDR3 length: 11
V gene: TRBV28
J gene: TRBJ2-5

CDR3 protein: ASSLGLQGGSPLH
CDR3 length: 13
V gene: TRBV6-5
J gene: TRBJ1-6

CDR3 protein: ASSFRQTPNYGYT
CDR3 length: 13
V gene: TRBV6-5
J gene: TRBJ1-2

CDR3 protein: ASSPRGGNPGYEQY
CDR3 length: 14
V gene: TRBV13
J gene: TRBJ2-7

CDR3 protein: ASSLTGETQY
CDR3 length: 10
V gene: TRBV11-2
J gene: TRBJ2-5

CDR3 protein: ASSQAYEQY
CDR3 length: 9
V gene: TRBV14
J gene: TRBJ2-7